This T cell receptor (beta chain) was captured in a study of early T cells in non-severe SARS-CoV-2 infection. For the study at large: Sequencing targeted bulk RNA from unsorted whole blood, leaving chains unpaired.

Unique molecular identifiers were affixed to single, distinct cDNA molecules. From the 5' RACE reads, TCRdb called clonotypes with MiXCR, one entry per CDR3 protein. The profile shows over 35,000 distinct CDR3 sequences, less than 6.5% of them singletons. CDR3 length equals 13 residues. V was pared by 3 bases and J by 8 bases, with 13 bases between. CDR1 is GTSNPN and CDR2 is SVGIG in the germline V gene (reference sequence). Study-wide results and limits: Missing private and CD4 specificities, VDJdb matching favored anti-spike CD8 responses.

This clonotype was found many times. Its antigen remains unidentified. This receptor was identified in an adult who was a healthcare worker with PCR-confirmed SARS-CoV-2 infection or an uninfected control (not recorded which). This sample comprised whole blood, obtained at baseline. The chain employs TRBV30 and TRBJ1-4; D might be TRBD1 (6 bases). DNA for the CDR3: TGTGCCTGGAGGAGGGGGAGGGAGGAAAAACTGTTTTTT. Translating gives CAWRRGREEKLFF.